The sequence of this T cell receptor (beta chain) was determined in a study of blood T cell repertoires in COVID-19. Study-wide background: Specimens from acute and convalescent COVID-19 originated in the United States, Italy and Spain.

In the original processing: Reference gene primers were amplified, and this amplification served to estimate nucleated cell counts. Repertoires were generated with immunoSEQ multiplex PCR, while TCRdb's copy carries only in-frame clones and drops some. V, J and clone size reflect that table, while D and trimming were determined from the DNA. This sample carries about 300,000 clones, 87% of them seen once, and the ten largest clones take about 6%. In Cohort 3, a recovered donor had either two negative PCRs, clearance, or symptom resolution. The clonotype was recovered from a woman in her thirties who had recovered from COVID-19. Sequencing was done on a sample of PBMCs or T cells enriched from blood (not recorded which).

The CDR3 DNA is TGCGCCAGCAGCTTAATAGCGGGGGCGGGAAATGAGCAGTTCTTC. Its translation is CASSLIAGAGNEQFF. The chain recombines TRBV5-1 with TRBJ2-1; 9 nucleotides line up with TRBD2. V was pared by 2 bases and J by 7 bases, with 7 bases of the junction left unmatched. The CDR3 contains 15 residues. The V gene's germline CDR1 is SGHRS and CDR2 YFSETQ.